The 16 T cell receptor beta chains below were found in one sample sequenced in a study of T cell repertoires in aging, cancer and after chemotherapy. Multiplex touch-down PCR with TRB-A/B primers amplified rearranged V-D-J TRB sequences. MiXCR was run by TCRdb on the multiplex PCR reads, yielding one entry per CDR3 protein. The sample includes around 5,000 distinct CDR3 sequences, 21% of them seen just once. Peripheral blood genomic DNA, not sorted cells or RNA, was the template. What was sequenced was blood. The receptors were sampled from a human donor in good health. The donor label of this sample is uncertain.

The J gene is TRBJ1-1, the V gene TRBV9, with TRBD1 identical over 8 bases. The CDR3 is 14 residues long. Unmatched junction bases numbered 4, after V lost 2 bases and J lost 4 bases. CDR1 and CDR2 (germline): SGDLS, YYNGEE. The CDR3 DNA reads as TGTGCCAGCAGCGTTTCGGGGACAGGCACTGAAGCTTTCTTT. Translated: CASSVSGTGTEAFF.

This chain's CDR3 is CASSQVDLANYGYTF. For the CDR3, the DNA is TGTGCCAGCAGCCAAGTGGACTTGGCTAACTATGGCTACACCTTC. The chain couples TRBV4-2 to TRBJ1-2; no firm D call. The CDR3 has 15 amino acids. Germline assignment: CDR1 LGHNA and CDR2 YNFKEQ. V was shortened by 1 base and J by 0 bases, with 9 bases between the two germline ends.

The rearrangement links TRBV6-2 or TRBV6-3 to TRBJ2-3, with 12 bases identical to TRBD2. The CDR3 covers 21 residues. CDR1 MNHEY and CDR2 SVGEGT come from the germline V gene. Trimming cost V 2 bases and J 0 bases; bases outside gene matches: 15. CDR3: CASSYPSSLAGGPSSTDTQYF. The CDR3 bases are TGTGCCAGCAGTTACCCCAGCTCCCTAGCGGGGGGGCCATCTAGCACAGATACGCAGTATTTT.

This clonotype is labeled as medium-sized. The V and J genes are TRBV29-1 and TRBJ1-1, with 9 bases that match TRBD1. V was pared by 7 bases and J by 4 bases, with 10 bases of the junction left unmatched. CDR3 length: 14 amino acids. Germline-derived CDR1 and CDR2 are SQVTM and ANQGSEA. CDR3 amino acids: CSANTGGGSTEAFF. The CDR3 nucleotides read TGCAGCGCCAATACAGGGGGCGGAAGCACTGAAGCTTTCTTT.

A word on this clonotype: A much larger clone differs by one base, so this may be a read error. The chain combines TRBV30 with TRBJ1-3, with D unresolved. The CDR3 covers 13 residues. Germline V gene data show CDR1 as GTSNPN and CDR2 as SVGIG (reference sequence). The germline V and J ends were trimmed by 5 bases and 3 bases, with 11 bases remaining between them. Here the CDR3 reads CAWGPRGGNTIYF. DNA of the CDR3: TGTGCCTGGGGTCCCCGGGGTGGAAACACCATATATTTT.

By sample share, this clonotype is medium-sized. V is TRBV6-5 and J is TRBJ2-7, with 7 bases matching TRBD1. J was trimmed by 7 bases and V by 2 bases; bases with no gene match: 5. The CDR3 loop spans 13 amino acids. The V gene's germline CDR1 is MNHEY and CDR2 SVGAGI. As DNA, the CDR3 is TGTGCCAGCAGTTACCGGAACAGGGGTGAGCAGTACTTC. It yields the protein CASSYRNRGEQYF.

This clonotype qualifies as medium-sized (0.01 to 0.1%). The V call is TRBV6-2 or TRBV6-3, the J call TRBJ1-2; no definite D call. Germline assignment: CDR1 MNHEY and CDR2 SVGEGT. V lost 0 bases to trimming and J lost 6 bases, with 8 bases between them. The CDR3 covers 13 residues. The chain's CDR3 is CASSYSTRNGYTF. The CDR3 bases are TGTGCCAGCAGTTACTCAACCCGGAATGGCTACACCTTC.

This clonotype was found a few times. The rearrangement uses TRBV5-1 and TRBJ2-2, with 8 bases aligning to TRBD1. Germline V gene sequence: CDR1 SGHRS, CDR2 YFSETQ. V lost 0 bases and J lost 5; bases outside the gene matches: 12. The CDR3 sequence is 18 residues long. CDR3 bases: TGCGCCAGCAGCTTGGTGGCAGGGGGCGCGAAAGGGACCGGGGAGCTGTTTTTT. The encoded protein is CASSLVAGGAKGTGELFF.

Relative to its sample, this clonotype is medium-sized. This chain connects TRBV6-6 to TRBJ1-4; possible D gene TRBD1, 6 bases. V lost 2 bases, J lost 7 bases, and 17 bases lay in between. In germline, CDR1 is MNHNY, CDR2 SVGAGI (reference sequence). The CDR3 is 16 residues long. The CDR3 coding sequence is TGTGCCAGCAGTTACCTCAGAGGGGGAGGGGGTGAAAAACTGTTTTTT. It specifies CASSYLRGGGGEKLFF.

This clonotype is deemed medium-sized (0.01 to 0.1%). CDR3 amino acids: CSVEVFLGSQETQYF. CDR3 in DNA: TGCAGCGTTGAAGTATTTTTGGGGAGCCAAGAGACCCAGTACTTC. The genes are TRBV29-1 and TRBJ2-5; tentative D call: TRBD2 (5 bases). Germline V gene lookup returns CDR1 SQVTM and CDR2 ANQGSEA. V was cut by 1 base and J by 1 base, with 13 bases left in between. This CDR3 has 15 amino acids.

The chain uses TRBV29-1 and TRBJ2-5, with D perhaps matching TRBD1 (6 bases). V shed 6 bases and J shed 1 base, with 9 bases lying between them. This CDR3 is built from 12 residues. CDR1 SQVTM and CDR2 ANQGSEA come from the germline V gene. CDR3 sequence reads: CSVRTVQETQYF. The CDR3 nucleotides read TGCAGCGTACGGACAGTCCAAGAGACCCAGTACTTC.

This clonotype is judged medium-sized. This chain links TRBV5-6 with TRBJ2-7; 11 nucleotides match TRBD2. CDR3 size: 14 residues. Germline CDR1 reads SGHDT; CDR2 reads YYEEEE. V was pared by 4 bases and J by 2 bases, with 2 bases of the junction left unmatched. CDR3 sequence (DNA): TGTGCCAGCAGCATGACTAGCGGGACCTACGAGCAGTACTTC. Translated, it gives CASSMTSGTYEQYF. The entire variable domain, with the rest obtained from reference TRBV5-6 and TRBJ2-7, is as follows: DAGVTQSPTHLIKTRGQQVTLRCSPKSGHDTVSWYQQALGQGPQFIFQYYEEEERQRGNFPDRFSGHQFPNYSSELNVNALLLGDSALYLCASSMTSGTYEQYFGPGTRLTVT.

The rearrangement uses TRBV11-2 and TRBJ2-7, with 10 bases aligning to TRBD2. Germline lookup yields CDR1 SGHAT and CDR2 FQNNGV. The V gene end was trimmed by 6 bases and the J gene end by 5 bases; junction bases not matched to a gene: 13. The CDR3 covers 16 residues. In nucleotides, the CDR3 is TGTGCCAGCAGGCCAACCGGGACTAGCGTTTTTAACGAGCAGTACTTC. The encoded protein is CASRPTGTSVFNEQYF.

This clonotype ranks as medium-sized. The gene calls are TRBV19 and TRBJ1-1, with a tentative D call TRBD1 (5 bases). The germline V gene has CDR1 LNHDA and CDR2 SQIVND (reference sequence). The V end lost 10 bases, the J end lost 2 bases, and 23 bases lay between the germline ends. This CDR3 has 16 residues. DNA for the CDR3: TGTGCCACCAAACCCAGGGTAGCAACACTAAACACTGAAGCTTTCTTT. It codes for CATKPRVATLNTEAFF.

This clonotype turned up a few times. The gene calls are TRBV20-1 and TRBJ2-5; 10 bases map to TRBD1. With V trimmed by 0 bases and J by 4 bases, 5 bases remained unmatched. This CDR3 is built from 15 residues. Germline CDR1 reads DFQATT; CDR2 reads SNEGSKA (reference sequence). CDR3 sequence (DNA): TGCAGTGCTAGAGACCCGGGACAGGGGTTAGAGACCCAGTACTTC. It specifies CSARDPGQGLETQYF.

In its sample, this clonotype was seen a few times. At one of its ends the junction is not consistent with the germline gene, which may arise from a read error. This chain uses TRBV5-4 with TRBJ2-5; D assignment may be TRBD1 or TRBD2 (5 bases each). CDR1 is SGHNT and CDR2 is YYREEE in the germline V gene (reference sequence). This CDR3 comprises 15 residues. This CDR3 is CASSFTGPRGETQYF. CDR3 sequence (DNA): TGCGCCAGCAGCTTCACAGGACCCCGGGGCGAGACCCAGTACTTC. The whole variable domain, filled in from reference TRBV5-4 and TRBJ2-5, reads ETGVTQSPTHLIKTRGQQVTLRCSSQSGHNTVSWYQQALGQGPQFIFQYYREEENGRGNFPPRFSGLQFPNYSSELNVNALELDDSALYLCASSFTGPRGETQYFGPGTRLLVL.